The 17 T cell receptor beta chains reported below all come from one sample, sequenced in a study of T-cell reconstitution after alpha-beta-depleted transplantation in children. Molecular barcoding with unique molecular identifiers was used for the TCRbeta library. TCRdb analysed the PCR reads with MiXCR anew, one entry per CDR3 protein. Counted here are a few hundred thousand distinct CDR3 sequences, roughly a quarter occurring once; the ten biggest clones make up approximately 39%. This sample comprised PBMCs, obtained before TCRalphabeta/CD19-depleted stem cell transplant. Receptors originate from a boy under two years old with Wiskott-Aldrich syndrome, due to receive a stem cell transplant.

The CDR3 coding sequence is TGCAGCGTTGAATACAGGGGCTCCTACAATGAGCAGTTCTTC. Protein: CSVEYRGSYNEQFF. This sequence joins TRBV29-1 and TRBJ2-1; TRBD1 agrees at 7 bases. Trimming at V came to 2 bases and at J to 0 bases, leaving 1 base not matched to a gene. Germline-derived CDR1 and CDR2 are SQVTM and ANQGSEA. The CDR3 extends over 14 amino acids.

The chain carries TRBV20-1 and TRBJ2-7; TRBD1 agrees at 9 bases. With V trimmed by 1 base and J by 1 base, 5 bases remained unmatched. This CDR3 spans 15 amino acids. Germline loops: CDR1 DFQATT, CDR2 SNEGSKA (reference sequence). The CDR3 DNA reads as TGCAGTGCTAGAGGGACCGGGACAGGGTCCTACGAGCAGTACTTC. Translated, it gives CSARGTGTGSYEQYF.

The rearrangement joins TRBV3-1 to TRBJ1-4; TRBD1 is a possible D gene (5 bases). Per the germline V gene, CDR1 is LGHDT and CDR2 is YNNKEL (reference sequence). This CDR3 contains 15 residues. V dropped 5 bases and J dropped 3 bases, with 13 bases sitting between them. In DNA form, the CDR3 reads TGTGCCAGCAGCGCACGTGGGGGGGCTAATGAAAAACTGTTTTTT. It encodes CASSARGGANEKLFF.

V and J are TRBV20-1 and TRBJ1-5; 8 positions match TRBD1. J lost 5 bases, V lost 5 bases, and 5 bases had no gene match. The CDR3 extends over 13 amino acids. Germline values: CDR1 DFQATT, CDR2 SNEGSKA (reference sequence). The CDR3 sequence is CSADQGADQPQHF. CDR3 coding DNA: TGCAGTGCTGACCAGGGGGCGGATCAGCCCCAGCATTTT.

The chain's CDR3 is CASSLMTPMNTEAFF. The CDR3 nucleotides read TGTGCCAGCAGTTTAATGACACCTATGAACACTGAAGCTTTCTTT. V and J are TRBV12-3 or TRBV12-4 and TRBJ1-1; D ambiguous. Trimming shortened V by 2 bases and J by 0 bases, and 10 bases separated the two germline ends. There are 15 residues in the CDR3.

CDR3 amino acids: CSVEGGPVGYTF. The CDR3 nucleotides are TGCAGCGTTGAAGGCGGGCCTGTGGGCTACACCTTC. The J gene is TRBJ1-2, the V gene TRBV29-1; D gene unclear. The CDR3 loop spans 12 amino acids. Germline V lookup: CDR1 SQVTM, CDR2 ANQGSEA. The ends were cut back, 1 base at V and 8 bases at J, with 11 bases in the middle.

This clonotype occurred many times. The chain joins TRBV12-3 or TRBV12-4 to TRBJ1-1; TRBD1 aligns across 8 bases. The ends lost 6 bases at V and 7 bases at J; junction bases unmatched: 10. The CDR3 runs 14 residues. CDR3 sequence (DNA): TGTGCCAGCAGCTTCAGACAGGGGAGGTATGAAGCTTTCTTT. It yields the protein CASSFRQGRYEAFF.

This clonotype has only a few counts. The CDR3 DNA reads TGTGCCAGCAGTTTATCGGGCGCAGGGGGTGATACGCAGTATTTT. It is translated as CASSLSGAGGDTQYF. The genes are TRBV28 and TRBJ2-3; 7 positions agree with TRBD1. Germline-derived CDR1 and CDR2 are MDHEN and SYDVKM. There are 15 residues in the CDR3. Losses at the gene ends were 1 base for V and 6 bases for J; bases not matched to a gene: 7.

This clonotype was seen ten or more times. V usage is TRBV5-1 and J usage is TRBJ2-1, with D perhaps TRBD1 or TRBD2 (5 bases each). The germline V and J ends were trimmed by 0 bases and 3 bases, with 10 bases remaining between them. Germline V gene data show CDR1 as SGHRS and CDR2 as YFSETQ. The length of the CDR3 is 15 residues. CDR3 in amino acids: CASSLGGTVYNEQFF. CDR3 nucleotides: TGCGCCAGCAGCTTGGGGGGGACGGTCTACAATGAGCAGTTCTTC.

The chain employs TRBV9 and TRBJ2-5; D possibly corresponds to TRBD2 (7 bases). The CDR3 runs 16 residues. Trimming removed 3 bases at V and 2 bases at J, with 17 bases between. Per the germline V gene, CDR1 is SGDLS and CDR2 is YYNGEE. CDR3 region: CASSGGGDPTQETQYF. In DNA form, the CDR3 reads TGTGCCAGCAGCGGCGGGGGCGATCCGACGCAAGAGACCCAGTACTTC. The complete variable domain, with remaining parts taken from reference TRBV9 and TRBJ2-5, reads DSGVTQTPKHLITATGQRVTLRCSPRSGDLSVYWYQQSLDQGLQFLIQYYNGEERAKGNILERFSAQQFPDLHSELNLSSLELGDSALYFCASSGGGDPTQETQYFGPGTRLLVL.

This clonotype was recorded a few times. The rearrangement joins TRBV3-1 to TRBJ1-2, with 10 bases matching TRBD1. CDR1 LGHDT and CDR2 YNNKEL come from the germline V gene (reference sequence). The CDR3 runs to 14 residues. Trimming cost V 3 bases and J 7 bases; bases outside gene matches: 5. The CDR3, as DNA: TGTGCCAGCAGCCAGGCTGGGACAGGGGCTGGCTACACCTTC. Translating it yields CASSQAGTGAGYTF.

The chain recombines TRBV7-2 with TRBJ2-3, with D possibly matching TRBD1 (5 bases). Germline loops: CDR1 SGHTA, CDR2 FQGNSA. V gave up 4 bases and J gave up 2 bases, with 13 bases separating them. The CDR3 runs 15 residues. CDR3 in DNA: TGTGCCAGCAGCTCGCGGACACCATTCACAGATACGCAGTATTTT. This encodes CASSSRTPFTDTQYF.

This clonotype came up a few times. This chain links TRBV5-6 with TRBJ2-5; D gene uncertain. Trimming removed 3 bases at V and 2 bases at J, with 8 bases between. The CDR3 sequence is 13 residues long. Germline V gene lookup returns CDR1 SGHDT and CDR2 YYEEEE. In DNA, the CDR3 is TGTGCCAGCAGCTCGGCCCCGCAAGAGACCCAGTACTTC. Translating gives CASSSAPQETQYF.

The V and J genes are TRBV29-1 and TRBJ1-1, with D possibly matching TRBD1 (5 bases). The V end lost 4 bases, the J end lost 2 bases, and 14 bases lay between the germline ends. There are 14 residues in the CDR3. Germline V lookup: CDR1 SQVTM, CDR2 ANQGSEA. CDR3 coding DNA: TGCAGCGTTGGGCAGGGAGGTGGAAACACTGAAGCTTTCTTT. Translating gives CSVGQGGGNTEAFF.

The chain couples TRBV5-1 to TRBJ2-4; 8 positions match TRBD2. From germline, CDR1 is SGHRS and CDR2 YFSETQ. V lost 4 bases, J lost 7 bases, and 7 bases stayed unmatched. This CDR3 region has 14 residues. This chain's CDR3 is CASSGTAGANIQYF. In DNA, the CDR3 is TGCGCCAGCAGCGGTACAGCGGGAGCGAACATTCAGTACTTC.

V is TRBV20-1 and J is TRBJ1-1, with 8 bases fitting TRBD1. Losses at the gene ends were 0 bases for V and 8 bases for J; bases not matched to a gene: 2. This CDR3 has 12 amino acids. Germline CDR1 is DFQATT and CDR2 is SNEGSKA (reference sequence). CDR3 in amino acids: CSARDDRGEAFF. The CDR3 DNA is TGCAGTGCTAGAGACGACAGGGGAGAAGCTTTCTTT.

This CDR3 is CASSLGASGETQYF. DNA of the CDR3: TGTGCCAGCAGCTTAGGGGCCTCTGGTGAGACCCAGTACTTC. This rearrangement joins TRBV7-8 to TRBJ2-5; D gene ambiguous. Trimming pared 1 base from V and 5 bases from J, leaving 11 bases between. Germline V CDR1 and CDR2: SGHVS, FQNEAQ. CDR3 size: 14 residues.